These 6 T cell receptor beta chains were sequenced from one sample in a study of PD-1 blockade in mismatch repair-deficient tumors. Repertoires were generated with immunoSEQ multiplex PCR, while TCRdb's copy carries only in-frame clones and drops some. Among over 100,000 clones listed, around 80% were seen once. The specimen was peripheral blood, collected roughly 60 weeks after starting pembrolizumab. These receptors were taken from an adult with mismatch repair-deficient cancer.

The chain uses TRBV7-3 and TRBJ2-1; possible D gene TRBD1, 5 bases. V shed 3 bases and J shed 5 bases, with 17 bases lying between them. The germline gives CDR1 SGHTA, CDR2 FQGTGA. The CDR3 length is 16 residues. The CDR3 coding sequence is TGTGCCAGCAGCTTGTCAGGGCCGAATACCAACAATGAGCAGTTCTTC. This sequence encodes CASSLSGPNTNNEQFF.

CDR3 DNA: TGCGCCAGCAGCTTCAATTCAGATACGCAGTATTTT. This translates into CASSFNSDTQYF. The chain has TRBV5-1 and TRBJ2-3; D is unresolved. V lost 2 bases to trimming and J lost 4 bases, with 5 bases between them. CDR1 SGHRS and CDR2 YFSETQ come from the germline V gene. This CDR3 is built from 12 residues.

The chain carries TRBV7-9 and TRBJ2-7, with TRBD2 matching over 8 bases. The CDR3 sequence is 14 residues long. CDR1 and CDR2 from the germline V gene are SEHNR and FQNEAQ (reference sequence). J lost 4 bases, V lost 3 bases, and 5 bases had no gene match. CDR3 DNA: TGTGCCAGCAGCTTCGCGGGAGGTTCTTACGAGCAGTACTTC. The encoded protein is CASSFAGGSYEQYF.

Note on this clone: The junction and the germline gene differ at one end; a read error may be behind it. The rearrangement joins TRBV9 to TRBJ2-7, with a possible D match to TRBD2 (6 bases). CDR3 size: 13 residues. Germline V CDR1 and CDR2: SGDLS, YYNGEE. Here the CDR3 reads CASSVWDSDEQYF. The CDR3 region has the DNA TGTGCCAGCAGCGTCTGGGACTCCGACGAGCAGTACTTC. Full variable domain (rest looked up from reference TRBV9 and TRBJ2-7): DSGVTQTPKHLITATGQRVTLRCSPRSGDLSVYWYQQSLDQGLQFLIQYYNGEERAKGNILERFSAQQFPDLHSELNLSSLELGDSALYFCASSVWDSDEQYFGPGTRLTVT.

This rearrangement joins TRBV7-9 to TRBJ2-1, with 9 bases fitting TRBD2. CDR3 length: 15 amino acids. Germline CDR1 SEHNR, CDR2 FQNEAQ (reference sequence). V dropped 1 base and J dropped 4; count of bases not matched to a gene: 2. The CDR3 loop is CASSLDSGGYNEQFF. As DNA, the CDR3 is TGTGCCAGCAGCTTAGATAGCGGGGGTTACAATGAGCAGTTCTTC. Drawing the rest from reference TRBV7-9 and TRBJ2-1, the complete variable domain is DTGVSQNPRHKITKRGQNVTFRCDPISEHNRLYWYRQTLGQGPEFLTYFQNEAQLEKSRLLSDRFSAERPKGSFSTLEIQRTEQGDSAMYLCASSLDSGGYNEQFFGPGTRLTVL.

V usage is TRBV30 and J usage is TRBJ2-1; 8 bases are shared with TRBD1. The CDR3 is 14 amino acids. Per the germline V gene, CDR1 is GTSNPN and CDR2 is SVGIG (reference sequence). Trimming cost V 4 bases and J 1 base; bases outside gene matches: 3. CDR3 sequence reads: CAWNRDRSYNEQFF. CDR3 DNA sequence: TGTGCCTGGAACCGGGACAGGTCCTACAATGAGCAGTTCTTC.